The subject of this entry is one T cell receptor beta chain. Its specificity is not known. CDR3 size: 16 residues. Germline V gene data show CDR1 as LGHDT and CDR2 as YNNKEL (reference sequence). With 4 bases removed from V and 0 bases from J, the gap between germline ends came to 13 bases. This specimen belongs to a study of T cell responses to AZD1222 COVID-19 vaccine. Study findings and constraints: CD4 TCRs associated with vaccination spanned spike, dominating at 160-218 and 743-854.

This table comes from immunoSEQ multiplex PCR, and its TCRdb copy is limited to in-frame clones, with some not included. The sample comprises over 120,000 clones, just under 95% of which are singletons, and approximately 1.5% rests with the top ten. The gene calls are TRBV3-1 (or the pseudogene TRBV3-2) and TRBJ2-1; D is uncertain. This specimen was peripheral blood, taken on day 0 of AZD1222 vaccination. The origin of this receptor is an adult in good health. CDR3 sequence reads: CASSLSRFSSYNEQFF. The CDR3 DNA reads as TGTGCCAGCAGCCTATCGCGGTTCTCCTCCTACAATGAGCAGTTCTTC.